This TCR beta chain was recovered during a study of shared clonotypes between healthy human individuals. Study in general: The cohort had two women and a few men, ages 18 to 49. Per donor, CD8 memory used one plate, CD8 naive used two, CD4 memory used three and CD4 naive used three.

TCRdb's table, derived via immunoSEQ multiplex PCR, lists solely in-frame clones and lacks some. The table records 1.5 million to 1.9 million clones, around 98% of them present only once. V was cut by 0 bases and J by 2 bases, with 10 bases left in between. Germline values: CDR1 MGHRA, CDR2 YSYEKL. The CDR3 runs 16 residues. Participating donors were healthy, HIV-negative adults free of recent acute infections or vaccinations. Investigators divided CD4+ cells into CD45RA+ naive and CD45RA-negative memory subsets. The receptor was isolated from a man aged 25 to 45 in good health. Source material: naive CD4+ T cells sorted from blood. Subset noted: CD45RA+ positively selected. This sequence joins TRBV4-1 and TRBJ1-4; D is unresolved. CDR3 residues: CASSQERIGTNEKLFF. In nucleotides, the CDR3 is TGCGCCAGCAGCCAAGAAAGGATAGGGACTAATGAAAAACTGTTTTTT.